The 21 T cell receptor beta chains in this list originate from one sample, sequenced in a study of cytomegalovirus exposure and HLA in healthy donors. PCR involved 60 Vbeta and 13 Jbeta primers. Assay: immunoSEQ multiplex PCR; the TCRdb copy retains only in-frame clones and omits some. This sample has 150,000 to 200,000 clones, with over 75% found just once. The sequencing sample was made of PBMCs. All receptors derive from a woman aged 45-65 years in good health and CMV-seropositive.

The chain carries TRBV4-2 and TRBJ2-7; 10 positions match TRBD2. V was clipped by 0 bases and J by 6 bases; unmatched bases: 5. Germline-derived CDR1 and CDR2 are LGHNA and YNFKEQ. The CDR3 totals 15 residues. The CDR3 DNA reads TGTGCCAGCAGCCAAGAGGAGCGGGGGGGCTCCGAGCAGTACTTC. It codes for CASSQEERGGSEQYF.

The chain combines TRBV7-2 with TRBJ1-5; 8 bases map to TRBD1. V gave up 5 bases and J gave up 3 bases; unmatched junction bases: 12. Germline CDR1 reads SGHTA; CDR2 reads FQGNSA. The CDR3 consists of 17 residues. The CDR3 loop reads CASSLGQGARYNQPQHF. Written as DNA, the CDR3 is TGTGCCAGCAGCCTCGGGCAGGGGGCGCGGTACAATCAGCCCCAGCATTTT.

The V gene is TRBV6-5, the J gene TRBJ2-7, with 8 bases that match TRBD1. Germline V gives CDR1 MNHEY, CDR2 SVGAGI. V lost 4 bases to trimming and J lost 5 bases; unmatched junction nucleotides: 10. The length of the CDR3 is 15 residues. The CDR3 DNA reads TGTGCCAGCAGTTGGGACAGGCGCCCCCTTGACGAGCAGTACTTC. This encodes CASSWDRRPLDEQYF.

The chain links TRBV11-2 to TRBJ2-1; 7 bases fit TRBD1. Looked up from germline, CDR1 is SGHAT and CDR2 is FQNNGV. This CDR3 is built from 14 residues. The V gene end was trimmed by 4 bases and the J gene end by 4 bases; junction bases not matched to a gene: 4. Written as DNA, the CDR3 is TGTGCCAGCAGCTCGGGACAGCTATACAATGAGCAGTTCTTC. Encoded protein: CASSSGQLYNEQFF. The full variable domain, completed using reference TRBV11-2 and TRBJ2-1, is EAGVAQSPRYKIIEKRQSVAFWCNPISGHATLYWYQQILGQGPKLLIQFQNNGVVDDSQLPKDRFSAERLKGVDSTLKIQPAKLEDSAVYLCASSSGQLYNEQFFGPGTRLTVL.

The genes are TRBV11-2 and TRBJ1-3; a weak D match, TRBD1 (5 bases). The germline V gene has CDR1 SGHAT and CDR2 FQNNGV. The germline V and J ends were trimmed by 5 bases and 0 bases, with 11 bases remaining between them. The CDR3 is 15 amino acids. The CDR3 DNA sequence: TGTGCCAGCAGCCCGCAGGGAATCTCTGGAAACACCATATATTTT. It codes for CASSPQGISGNTIYF.

This chain links TRBV7-3 with TRBJ2-5; D may be TRBD2 (7 bases). This CDR3 is 17 amino acids long. The V gene lost 2 bases and the J gene lost 3 bases, with 19 bases spanning the gap. Germline V gives CDR1 SGHTA, CDR2 FQGTGA. CDR3 in DNA: TGTGCCAGCAGCTTAGGGTCCGGTGGGGGGGCGGAAGAGACCCAGTACTTC. Translated, it gives CASSLGSGGGAEETQYF.

The chain couples TRBV7-8 to TRBJ2-3; 10 nucleotides match TRBD1. Germline CDR1 is SGHVS and CDR2 is FQNEAQ. The CDR3 contains 15 residues. The J segment lost 8 bases and the V segment lost 0 bases, leaving 5 bases of the junction unmatched. CDR3 sequence reads: CASSLAGTGEGTQYF. Written as DNA, the CDR3 is TGTGCCAGCAGCTTAGCAGGGACAGGGGAAGGTACGCAGTATTTT.

The chain is built from TRBV21-1 and TRBJ2-5; the table's D gene call, TRBD2, was not cross checked with the DNA. TRBV21-1 is a pseudogene segment. The CDR3 runs 20 residues. This CDR3 reads CASSNYLAGGPREQQETQYF. The CDR3 DNA reads as TGTGCCAGCAGCAATTATCTAGCGGGAGGGCCGCGAGAACAACAAGAGACCCAGTACTTC.

The chain uses TRBV29-1 and TRBJ2-2, with D possibly TRBD1 on 6 matching bases. The CDR3 has 13 residues. Germline CDR1 and CDR2: SQVTM and ANQGSEA. V gave up 5 bases and J gave up 1 base, with 8 bases separating them. The CDR3, as DNA: TGCAGCGTTTTGACAGGGAACACCGGGGAGCTGTTTTTT. The encoded protein is CSVLTGNTGELFF.

This clone was picked up a small number of times. The chain links TRBV27 to TRBJ1-2; TRBD1 aligns across 8 bases. The CDR3 is 15 residues long. J gave up 4 bases and V 4 bases, and 8 bases lay outside the gene matches. CDR1 is MNHEY and CDR2 is SMNVEV in the germline V gene (reference sequence). The DNA of the CDR3 is TGTGCCAGCAGTTCCCTTGGGACAGGCACCTATGGCTACACCTTC. Its translation is CASSSLGTGTYGYTF.

The chain recombines TRBV9 with TRBJ1-4; D perhaps matches TRBD1 (6 bases). The germline V gene has CDR1 SGDLS and CDR2 YYNGEE. V lost 3 bases to trimming and J lost 3 bases, with 18 bases between them. The CDR3 covers 17 residues. The CDR3 nucleotides are TGTGCCAGCAGCGCGGCTTACAGGGCAGGGGCTAATGAAAAACTGTTTTTT. Translation gives CASSAAYRAGANEKLFF.

The CDR3 protein is CASSLTAGAVYGYTF. CDR3 coding DNA: TGTGCCAGCAGTTTAACGGCAGGGGCAGTCTATGGCTACACCTTC. The V gene is TRBV27, the J gene TRBJ1-2, with a tentative D call TRBD1 (6 bases). Per germline, CDR1 MNHEY and CDR2 SMNVEV (reference sequence). Trimming stripped 2 bases from V and 4 bases from J, with 14 bases between. This CDR3 is built from 15 residues.

Concerning this clone: Its ends do not fully match the called genes, so a read error is possible. This chain links TRBV7-9 with TRBJ2-2, with 7 bases lining up with TRBD1. This CDR3 comprises 18 residues. Germline-derived CDR1 and CDR2 are SEHNR and FQNEAQ (reference sequence). In nucleotides, the CDR3 is TGTTCCAGCAGCTCACAGAAAGGGGGCATTGGGAACACCGGGGAGCTGTTTTTT. It translates to CSSSSQKGGIGNTGELFF.

J is TRBJ2-7 and V is TRBV7-2; TRBD1 is a possible D gene (6 bases). This CDR3 contains 13 residues. V lost 4 bases and J lost 8, with 15 bases in between. Looked up from germline, CDR1 is SGHTA and CDR2 is FQGNSA. In DNA, the CDR3 is TGTGCCAGCAGCTACCGGGACACCCCAAAGCAGTACTTC. This gives the protein CASSYRDTPKQYF.

The gene calls are TRBV28 and TRBJ2-1; D uncertain. The CDR3 has 12 residues. V lost 2 bases and J lost 7, with 6 bases in between. Germline CDR1 and CDR2: MDHEN and SYDVKM. Here the CDR3 reads CASSLTVNEQFF. DNA of the CDR3: TGTGCCAGCAGTTTAACTGTTAATGAGCAGTTCTTC.

This chain links TRBV5-1 with TRBJ2-3; unclear D gene. Germline V CDR1 and CDR2: SGHRS, YFSETQ. The CDR3 has 13 residues. The V end was cut by 0 bases, the J end by 5 bases, with 7 bases between. The CDR3: CASSLGARDTQYF. CDR3 DNA: TGCGCCAGCAGCTTGGGGGCCAGAGATACGCAGTATTTT.

This clone was counted a single time. The gene calls are TRBV19 and TRBJ2-2; 11 nucleotides match TRBD1. Unmatched junction bases numbered 7, after V lost 3 bases and J lost 7 bases. Germline assignment: CDR1 LNHDA and CDR2 SQIVND (reference sequence). CDR3 length equals 16 residues. The CDR3 nucleotides are TGTGCCAGTAGTATCGGGTCGGGACAGGGGGTCGGGGAGCTGTTTTTT. It yields the protein CASSIGSGQGVGELFF.

This chain links TRBV2 with TRBJ1-4, with TRBD1 as a possible D gene (5 bases). The CDR3 has 12 amino acids. The germline V gene encodes CDR1 SNHLY and CDR2 FYNNEI. The V gene lost 7 bases and the J gene lost 5 bases, with 8 bases spanning the gap. Here the CDR3 DNA reads TGTGCCAGCACCAGGGAAAATGAAAAACTGTTTTTT. It yields the protein CASTRENEKLFF. The full variable domain, completed using reference TRBV2 and TRBJ1-4, is EPEVTQTPSHQVTQMGQEVILRCVPISNHLYFYWYRQILGQKVEFLVSFYNNEISEKSEIFDDQFSVERPDGSNFTLKIRSTKLEDSAMYFCASTRENEKLFFGSGTQLSVL.

CDR3 sequence (DNA): TGTGCCAGCAGCTTAGCCTACGCCGGGGCCTACGAGCAGTACTTC. Its translation: CASSLAYAGAYEQYF. The chain is built from TRBV7-2 and TRBJ2-7; tentative D call: TRBD2 (5 bases). V gave up 0 bases and J gave up 2 bases, with 11 bases separating them. CDR1 and CDR2 from the germline V gene are SGHTA and FQGNSA. CDR3 length equals 15 residues.

The gene calls are TRBV7-3 and TRBJ2-1, with 12 bases matching TRBD2. This CDR3 has 13 residues. Germline values: CDR1 SGHTA, CDR2 FQGTGA. With V trimmed by 8 bases and J by 8 bases, 4 bases remained unmatched. Written as DNA, the CDR3 is TGTGCCAGCGGGAGACTAGCGGGAGATGAGCAGTTCTTC. It encodes CASGRLAGDEQFF.

This sequence joins TRBV6-5 and TRBJ1-2; maybe TRBD1 (6 bases). The germline V gene encodes CDR1 MNHEY and CDR2 SVGAGI. The ends were cut back, 5 bases at V and 2 bases at J, with 15 bases in the middle. This CDR3 comprises 15 residues. The CDR3 DNA sequence: TGTGCCAGCAGTCGCGTAGGGACACAGAACTATGGCTACACCTTC. It codes for CASSRVGTQNYGYTF.